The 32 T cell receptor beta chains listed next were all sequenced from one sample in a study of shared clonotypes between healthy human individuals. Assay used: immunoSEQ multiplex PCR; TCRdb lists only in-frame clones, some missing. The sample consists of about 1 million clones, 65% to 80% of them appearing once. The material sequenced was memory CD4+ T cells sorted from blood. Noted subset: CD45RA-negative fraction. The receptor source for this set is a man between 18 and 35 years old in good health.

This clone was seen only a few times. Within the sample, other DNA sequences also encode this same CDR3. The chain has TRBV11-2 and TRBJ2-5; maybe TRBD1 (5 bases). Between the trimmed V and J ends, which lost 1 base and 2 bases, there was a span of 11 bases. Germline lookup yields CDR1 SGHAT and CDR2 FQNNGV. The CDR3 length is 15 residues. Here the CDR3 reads CASSLGRAGQETQYF. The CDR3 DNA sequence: TGTGCCAGCAGCTTAGGCCGAGCAGGGCAAGAGACCCAGTACTTC. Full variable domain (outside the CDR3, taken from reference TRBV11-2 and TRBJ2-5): EAGVAQSPRYKIIEKRQSVAFWCNPISGHATLYWYQQILGQGPKLLIQFQNNGVVDDSQLPKDRFSAERLKGVDSTLKIQPAKLEDSAVYLCASSLGRAGQETQYFGPGTRLLVL.

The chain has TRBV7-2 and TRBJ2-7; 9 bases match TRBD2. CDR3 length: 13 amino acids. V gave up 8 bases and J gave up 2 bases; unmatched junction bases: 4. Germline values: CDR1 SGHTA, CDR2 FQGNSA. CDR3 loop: CASRRGGPYEQYF. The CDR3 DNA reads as TGTGCCAGCCGGCGGGGGGGACCCTACGAGCAGTACTTC.

The CDR3 region is CSVGQGTINEQFF. In DNA form, the CDR3 reads TGCAGCGTTGGACAGGGGACGATCAATGAGCAGTTCTTC. V and J are TRBV29-1 and TRBJ2-1, with TRBD1 identical over 8 bases. Trimming at V came to 4 bases and at J to 6 bases, leaving 5 bases not matched to a gene. This CDR3 is 13 amino acids long. Per germline, CDR1 SQVTM and CDR2 ANQGSEA.

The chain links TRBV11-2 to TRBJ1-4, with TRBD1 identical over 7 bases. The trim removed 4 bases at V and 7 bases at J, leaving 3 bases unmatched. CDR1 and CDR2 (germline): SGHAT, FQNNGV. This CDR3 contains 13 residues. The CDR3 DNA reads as TGTGCCAGCAGCTCTCAGGGGGTTGAAAAACTGTTTTTT. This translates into CASSSQGVEKLFF.

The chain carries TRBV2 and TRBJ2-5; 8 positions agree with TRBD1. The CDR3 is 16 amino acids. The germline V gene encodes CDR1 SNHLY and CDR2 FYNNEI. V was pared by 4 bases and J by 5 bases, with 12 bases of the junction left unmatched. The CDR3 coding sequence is TGTGCCAGCAGTGTCACAAGACAGGGGACGGGGGAGACCCAGTACTTC. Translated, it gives CASSVTRQGTGETQYF. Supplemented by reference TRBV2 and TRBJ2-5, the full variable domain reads EPEVTQTPSHQVTQMGQEVILRCVPISNHLYFYWYRQILGQKVEFLVSFYNNEISEKSEIFDDQFSVERPDGSNFTLKIRSTKLEDSAMYFCASSVTRQGTGETQYFGPGTRLLVL.

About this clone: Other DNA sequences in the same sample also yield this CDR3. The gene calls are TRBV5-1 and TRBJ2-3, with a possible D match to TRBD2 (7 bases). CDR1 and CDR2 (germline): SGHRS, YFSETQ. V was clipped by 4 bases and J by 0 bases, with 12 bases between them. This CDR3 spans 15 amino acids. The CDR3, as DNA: TGCGCCAGCAGCCCTACGGGGGGCAGCACAGATACGCAGTATTTT. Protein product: CASSPTGGSTDTQYF.

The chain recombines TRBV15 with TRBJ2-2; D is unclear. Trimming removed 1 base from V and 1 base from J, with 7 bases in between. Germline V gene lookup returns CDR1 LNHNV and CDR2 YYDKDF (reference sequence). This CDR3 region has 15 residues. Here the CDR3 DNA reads TGTGCCACCAGCAGAGCCCCAGAGAACACCGGGGAGCTGTTTTTT. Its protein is CATSRAPENTGELFF.

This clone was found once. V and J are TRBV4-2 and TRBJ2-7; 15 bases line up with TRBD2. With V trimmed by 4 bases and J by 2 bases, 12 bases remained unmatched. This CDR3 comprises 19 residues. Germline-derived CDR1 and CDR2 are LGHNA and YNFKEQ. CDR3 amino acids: CASSLRDGTSGRLAYEQYF. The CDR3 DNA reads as TGTGCCAGCAGCCTAAGGGACGGGACTAGCGGGAGGCTCGCCTACGAGCAGTACTTC.

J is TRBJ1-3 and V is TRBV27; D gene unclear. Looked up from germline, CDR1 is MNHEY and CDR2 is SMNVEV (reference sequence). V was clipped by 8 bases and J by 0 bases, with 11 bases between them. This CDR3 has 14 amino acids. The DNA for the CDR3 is TGTGCCAGCGGGGTAGGGCGCTCTGGAAACACCATATATTTT. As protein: CASGVGRSGNTIYF.

CDR3 sequence: CASSPLPTPRAHTEAFF. CDR3 coding DNA: TGTGCCAGCAGCCCCTTACCTACCCCAAGAGCGCACACTGAAGCTTTCTTT. The chain uses TRBV7-9 and TRBJ1-1, with D unresolved. The germline gives CDR1 SEHNR, CDR2 FQNEAQ (reference sequence). This CDR3 comprises 17 residues. Trimming shortened V by 5 bases and J by 3 bases, and 22 bases separated the two germline ends.

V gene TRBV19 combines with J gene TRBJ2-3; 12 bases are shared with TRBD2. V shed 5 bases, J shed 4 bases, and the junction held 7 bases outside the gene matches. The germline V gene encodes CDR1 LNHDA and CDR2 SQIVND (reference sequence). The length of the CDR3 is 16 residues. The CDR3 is CASSLRTSGNADTQYF. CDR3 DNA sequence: TGTGCCAGTAGTCTCAGGACTAGCGGGAATGCAGATACGCAGTATTTT.

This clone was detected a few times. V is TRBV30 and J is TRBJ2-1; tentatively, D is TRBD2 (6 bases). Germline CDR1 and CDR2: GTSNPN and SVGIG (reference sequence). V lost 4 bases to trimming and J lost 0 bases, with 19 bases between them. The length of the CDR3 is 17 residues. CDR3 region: CAWNPQSAGSSYNEQFF. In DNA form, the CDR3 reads TGTGCCTGGAACCCACAATCAGCGGGCAGCTCCTACAATGAGCAGTTCTTC.

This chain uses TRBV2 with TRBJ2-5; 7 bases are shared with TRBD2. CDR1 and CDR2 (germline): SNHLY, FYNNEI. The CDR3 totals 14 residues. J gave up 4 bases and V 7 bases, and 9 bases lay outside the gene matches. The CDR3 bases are TGTGCCAGCAAGGCTAGCGGCTTGGGAGAGACCCAGTACTTC. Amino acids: CASKASGLGETQYF.

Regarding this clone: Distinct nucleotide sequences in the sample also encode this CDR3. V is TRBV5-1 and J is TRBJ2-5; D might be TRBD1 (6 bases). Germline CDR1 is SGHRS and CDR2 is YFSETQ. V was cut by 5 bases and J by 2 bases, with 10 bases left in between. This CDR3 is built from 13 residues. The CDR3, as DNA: TGCGCCAGCAGTTGGGGGCTACAAGAGACCCAGTACTTC. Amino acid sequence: CASSWGLQETQYF.

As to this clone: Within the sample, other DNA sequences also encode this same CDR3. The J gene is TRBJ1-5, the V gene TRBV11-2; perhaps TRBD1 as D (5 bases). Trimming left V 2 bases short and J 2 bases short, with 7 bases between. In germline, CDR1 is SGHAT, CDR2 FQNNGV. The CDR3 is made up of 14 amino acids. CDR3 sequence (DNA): TGTGCCAGCAGCTTACAAGGGGGCAATCAGCCCCAGCATTTT. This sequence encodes CASSLQGGNQPQHF.

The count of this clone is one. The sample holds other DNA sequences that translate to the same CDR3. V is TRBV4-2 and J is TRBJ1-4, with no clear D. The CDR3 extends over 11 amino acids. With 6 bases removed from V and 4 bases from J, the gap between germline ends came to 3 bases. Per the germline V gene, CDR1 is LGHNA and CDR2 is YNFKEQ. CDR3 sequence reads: CASSVNEKLFF. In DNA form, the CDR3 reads TGTGCCAGCAGTGTTAATGAAAAACTGTTTTTT.

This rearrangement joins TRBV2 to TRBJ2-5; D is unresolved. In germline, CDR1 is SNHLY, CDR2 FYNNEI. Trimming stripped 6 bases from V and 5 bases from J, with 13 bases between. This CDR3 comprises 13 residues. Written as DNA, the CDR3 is TGTGCCAGCAGGAAGGACGTCTGGGAGACCCAGTACTTC. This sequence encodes CASRKDVWETQYF.

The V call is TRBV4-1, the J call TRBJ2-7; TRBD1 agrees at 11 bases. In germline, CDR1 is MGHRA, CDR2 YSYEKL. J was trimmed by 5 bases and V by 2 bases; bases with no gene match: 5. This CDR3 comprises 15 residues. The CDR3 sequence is CASSQRRTGGHEQYF. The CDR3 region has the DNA TGCGCCAGCAGCCAACGCCGGACAGGGGGCCACGAGCAGTACTTC.

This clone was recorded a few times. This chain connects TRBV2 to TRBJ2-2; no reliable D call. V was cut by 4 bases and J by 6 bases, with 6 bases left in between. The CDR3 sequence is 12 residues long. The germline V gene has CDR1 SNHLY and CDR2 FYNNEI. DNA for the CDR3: TGTGCCAGCAGTGTGGCAGCCGGGGAGCTGTTTTTT. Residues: CASSVAAGELFF.

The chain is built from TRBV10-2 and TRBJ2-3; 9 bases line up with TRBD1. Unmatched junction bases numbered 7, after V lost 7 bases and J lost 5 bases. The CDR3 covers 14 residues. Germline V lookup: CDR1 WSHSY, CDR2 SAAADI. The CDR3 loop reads CASTRTGEGDTQYF. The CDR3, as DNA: TGCGCCAGCACAAGGACAGGGGAGGGAGATACGCAGTATTTT.

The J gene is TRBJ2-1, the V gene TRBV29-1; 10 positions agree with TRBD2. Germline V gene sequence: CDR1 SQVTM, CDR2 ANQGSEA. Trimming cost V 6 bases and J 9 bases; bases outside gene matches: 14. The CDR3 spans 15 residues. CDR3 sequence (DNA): TGCAGCGTCAGGACTAGCGGACTAAGGGGGAGTGAGCAGTTCTTC. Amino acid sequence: CSVRTSGLRGSEQFF.

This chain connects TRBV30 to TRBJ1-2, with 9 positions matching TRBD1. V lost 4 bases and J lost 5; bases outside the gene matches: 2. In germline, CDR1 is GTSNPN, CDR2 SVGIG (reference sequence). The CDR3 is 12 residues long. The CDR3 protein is CAWTGQGYGYTF. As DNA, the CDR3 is TGTGCCTGGACGGGACAGGGATATGGCTACACCTTC.

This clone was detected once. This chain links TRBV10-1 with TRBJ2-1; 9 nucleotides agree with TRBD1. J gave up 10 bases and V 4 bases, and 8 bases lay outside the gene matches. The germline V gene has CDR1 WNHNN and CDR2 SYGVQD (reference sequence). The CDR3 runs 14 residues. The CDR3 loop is CASSAGQGDREQFF. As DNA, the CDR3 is TGCGCCAGCAGTGCGGGACAGGGAGATCGAGAGCAGTTCTTC.

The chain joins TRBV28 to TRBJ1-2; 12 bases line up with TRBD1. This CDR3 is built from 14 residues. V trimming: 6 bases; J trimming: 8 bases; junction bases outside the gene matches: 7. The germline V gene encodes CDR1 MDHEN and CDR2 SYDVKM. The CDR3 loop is CASRKGQGARGYTF. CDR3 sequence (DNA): TGTGCCAGCAGAAAGGGACAGGGGGCCCGGGGCTACACCTTC.

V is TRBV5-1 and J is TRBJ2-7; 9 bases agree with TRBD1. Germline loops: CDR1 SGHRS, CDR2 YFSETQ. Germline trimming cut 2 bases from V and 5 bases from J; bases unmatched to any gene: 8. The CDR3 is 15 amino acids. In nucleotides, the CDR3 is TGCGCCAGCAGCTTCACAGGGGGCGTCTCGCACGAGCAGTACTTC. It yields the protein CASSFTGGVSHEQYF.

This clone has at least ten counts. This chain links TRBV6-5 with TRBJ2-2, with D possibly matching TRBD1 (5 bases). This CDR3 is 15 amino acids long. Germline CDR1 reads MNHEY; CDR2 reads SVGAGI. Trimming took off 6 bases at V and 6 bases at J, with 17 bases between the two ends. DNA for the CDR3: TGTGCCAGCAGGCAGGGATCGGGCGTACCCGGGGAGCTGTTTTTT. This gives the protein CASRQGSGVPGELFF.

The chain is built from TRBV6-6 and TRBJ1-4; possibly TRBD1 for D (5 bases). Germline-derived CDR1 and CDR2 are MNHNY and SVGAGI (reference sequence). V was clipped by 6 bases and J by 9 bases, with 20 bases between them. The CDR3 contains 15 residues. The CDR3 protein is CASRLTGGVNKKLFF. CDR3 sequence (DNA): TGTGCCAGCAGGCTGACGGGGGGGGTAAACAAAAAACTGTTTTTT.

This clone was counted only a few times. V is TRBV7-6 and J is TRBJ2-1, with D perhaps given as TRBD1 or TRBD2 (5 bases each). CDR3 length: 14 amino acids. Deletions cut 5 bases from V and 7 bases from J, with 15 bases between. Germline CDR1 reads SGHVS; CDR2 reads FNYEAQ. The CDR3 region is CASSPPRGANEQFF. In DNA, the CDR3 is TGTGCCAGCAGCCCCCCGAGGGGCGCGAATGAGCAGTTCTTC.

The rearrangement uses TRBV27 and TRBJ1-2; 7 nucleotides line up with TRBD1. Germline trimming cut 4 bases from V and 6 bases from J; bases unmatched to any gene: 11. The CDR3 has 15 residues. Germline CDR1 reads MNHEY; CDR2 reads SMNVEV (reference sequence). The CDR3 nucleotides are TGTGCCAGCAGTTCGGTGAACAGGGGTAGGGATGGCTACACCTTC. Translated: CASSSVNRGRDGYTF.

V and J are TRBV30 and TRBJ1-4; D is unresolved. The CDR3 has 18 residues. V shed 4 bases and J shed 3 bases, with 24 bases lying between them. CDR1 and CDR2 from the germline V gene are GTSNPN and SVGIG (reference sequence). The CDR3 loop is CAWNRNWAFLEANEKLFF. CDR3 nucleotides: TGTGCCTGGAACCGAAACTGGGCCTTTCTAGAGGCTAATGAAAAACTGTTTTTT.

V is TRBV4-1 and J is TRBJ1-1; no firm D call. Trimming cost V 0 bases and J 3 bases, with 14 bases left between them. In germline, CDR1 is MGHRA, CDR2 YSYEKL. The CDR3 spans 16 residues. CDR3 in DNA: TGCGCCAGCAGCCAAGATCAGTCACAGTACTACACTGAAGCTTTCTTT. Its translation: CASSQDQSQYYTEAFF.

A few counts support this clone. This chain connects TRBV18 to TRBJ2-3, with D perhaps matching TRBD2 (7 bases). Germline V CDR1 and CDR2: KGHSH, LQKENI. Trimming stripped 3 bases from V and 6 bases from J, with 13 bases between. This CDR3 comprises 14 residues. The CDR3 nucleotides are TGTGCCAGCTCACCCGGGGGGCCCTTCGATACGCAGTATTTT. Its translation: CASSPGGPFDTQYF.